These T cell receptor beta chains were read from a single sample in a study of blood T cell repertoires in COVID-19. The data were produced by immunoSEQ multiplex PCR, yet TCRdb's version contains in-frame clones alone and is incomplete. The sample lists under 35,000 clones, approximately 89% seen once, with 35% to 55% in the top ten. The specimen sequenced was peripheral blood. These receptors originate from a human donor in a cohort sampled during active COVID-19. CDR3s include the opening cysteine and the closing phenylalanine or tryptophan. The D gene is left open where the match is weak. Not all rows give a size; the values are once, few, many and, for expanded clones, a class.

size: few
length: 14
V: TRBV18
J: TRBJ2-7
D: .
CDR3: CASSLLESPYEQYF
DNA: TGTGCCAGCTCACTCCTGGAGAGTCCCTACGAGCAGTACTTC

size: .
length: 14
V: TRBV5-4
J: TRBJ2-3
D: TRBD1
CDR3: CASSSTGASDTQYF
DNA: TGTGCCAGCAGCTCGACAGGGGCGTCAGATACGCAGTATTTT

size: .
length: 12
V: TRBV28
J: TRBJ2-7
D: .
CDR3: CASQQAAYEQYF
DNA: TGTGCCAGCCAACAGGCAGCCTACGAGCAGTACTTC

size: .
length: 17
V: TRBV19
J: TRBJ2-2
D: TRBD1
CDR3: CASSIDGDRANTGELFF
DNA: TGTGCCAGTAGTATAGATGGGGACAGGGCGAACACCGGGGAGCTGTTTTTT

size: .
length: 16
V: TRBV29-1
J: TRBJ2-2
D: .
CDR3: CSVYRPSFSDTGELFF
DNA: TGCAGCGTTTACAGACCGTCTTTCTCGGACACCGGGGAGCTGTTTTTT

size: .
length: 16
V: TRBV7-6
J: TRBJ2-2
D: .
CDR3: CASSPRGSGDTGELFF
DNA: TGTGCCAGCAGCCCTCGGGGTTCCGGGGACACCGGGGAGCTGTTTTTT

size: once
length: 17
V: TRBV7-9
J: TRBJ2-5
D: TRBD2
CDR3: CASSFVGTSGAGETQYF
DNA: TGTGCCAGCAGCTTCGTAGGGACTAGCGGGGCTGGGGAGACCCAGTACTTC

size: .
length: 15
V: TRBV7-9
J: TRBJ2-7
D: TRBD1
CDR3: CASSLARTGPYEQYF
DNA: TGTGCCAGCAGCTTAGCCCGGACAGGCCCCTACGAGCAGTACTTC

size: once
length: 16
V: TRBV7-3
J: TRBJ2-1
D: .
CDR3: CASSPHLESSYNEQFF
DNA: TGTGCCAGCAGCCCCCACCTTGAGAGCTCCTACAATGAGCAGTTCTTC

size: .
length: 16
V: TRBV5-1
J: TRBJ2-7
D: .
CDR3: CASSLGGTTISYEQYF
DNA: TGCGCCAGCAGCTTGGGAGGGACAACAATTTCCTACGAGCAGTACTTC

size: .
length: 18
V: TRBV5-1
J: TRBJ1-1
D: TRBD1
CDR3: CASSLDPGQVRGGAEAFF
DNA: TGCGCCAGCAGCTTAGACCCCGGACAGGTTAGGGGAGGCGCTGAAGCTTTCTTT